These 17 T cell receptor beta chains came from one sample sequenced in a study of preoperative IRX-2 immunotherapy in early breast cancer. The treatment: preoperative locoregional IRX-2 cytokine immunotherapy. Generated by immunoSEQ multiplex PCR, the TCRdb table keeps only in-frame clones and is missing some. The repertoire holds some 99,000 clones, with 86% as singletons. Here the sequenced sample was tumor tissue, taken after IRX-2 immunotherapy. These TCRs come from a human donor with breast cancer.

This chain joins TRBV6-1 and TRBJ1-5; D is uncertain. The V end was cut by 1 base, the J end by 4 bases, with 8 bases between. CDR1 MNHNS and CDR2 SASEGT come from the germline V gene. This CDR3 has 14 amino acids. CDR3 bases: TGTGCCAGCAGTGAAGAGGGTCTAAATCAGCCCCAGCATTTT. Protein: CASSEEGLNQPQHF.

The gene calls are TRBV5-1 and TRBJ2-2, with a weak D call TRBD2 (5 bases). Trimming took 1 base from V and 0 from J, leaving 13 bases between them. CDR3 length equals 17 residues. CDR1 and CDR2 from the germline V gene are SGHRS and YFSETQ. This CDR3 reads CASSLFAGVANTGELFF. The CDR3, as DNA: TGCGCCAGCAGCTTGTTTGCGGGTGTCGCGAACACCGGGGAGCTGTTTTTT.

V and J are TRBV18 and TRBJ2-7, with 15 bases aligning to TRBD2. The length of the CDR3 is 15 residues. V dropped 6 bases and J dropped 4; count of bases not matched to a gene: 4. Looked up from germline, CDR1 is KGHSH and CDR2 is LQKENI. CDR3 sequence reads: CASSIGTSGRYEQYF. DNA for the CDR3: TGTGCCAGCTCTATTGGGACTAGCGGGAGGTACGAGCAGTACTTC.

This chain uses TRBV30 with TRBJ2-7; 8 nucleotides agree with TRBD1. In germline, CDR1 is GTSNPN, CDR2 SVGIG (reference sequence). V lost 8 bases, J lost 0 bases, and 6 bases stayed unmatched. CDR3 size: 13 residues. The CDR3 is CAADRVVSYEQYF. In nucleotides, the CDR3 is TGTGCCGCGGACAGGGTGGTCTCCTACGAGCAGTACTTC. Filled out from reference TRBV30 and TRBJ2-7, the complete variable domain reads SQTIHQWPATLVQPVGSPLSLECTVEGTSNPNLYWYRQAAGRGLQLLFYSVGIGQISSEVPQNLSASRPQDRQFILSSKKLLLSDSGFYLCAADRVVSYEQYFGPGTRLTVT.

The chain is built from TRBV5-1 and TRBJ1-6; D is unclear. With 3 bases removed from V and 9 bases from J, the gap between germline ends came to 13 bases. CDR1 SGHRS and CDR2 YFSETQ come from the germline V gene. The CDR3 sequence is 14 residues long. The CDR3 here is CASSSGLISSPLHF. Written as DNA, the CDR3 is TGCGCCAGCAGCTCCGGTTTAATCAGTTCACCCCTCCACTTT.

The rearrangement joins TRBV7-7 to TRBJ2-5; a weak D match, TRBD2 (5 bases). V was pared by 9 bases and J by 6 bases, with 23 bases between. This CDR3 is 15 amino acids long. CDR1 is SSHAT and CDR2 is FNYEAQ in the germline V gene (reference sequence). The CDR3 DNA follows: TGTGCCAGAAGCCCGAGTGGGTGGAGGAGAAAGACCCAGTACTTC. As protein: CARSPSGWRRKTQYF.

The chain combines TRBV28 with TRBJ1-1; D might be TRBD1 (6 bases). In germline, CDR1 is MDHEN, CDR2 SYDVKM. Trimming took off 2 bases at V and 0 bases at J, with 10 bases between the two ends. The CDR3 runs to 15 residues. This CDR3 reads CASSLPGGLNTEAFF. The CDR3 DNA sequence: TGTGCCAGCAGTTTACCGGGGGGCTTGAACACTGAAGCTTTCTTT.

The chain couples TRBV15 to TRBJ2-7; no clear D. CDR1 and CDR2 (germline): LNHNV, YYDKDF (reference sequence). CDR3 length equals 15 residues. V was shortened by 0 bases and J by 3 bases, with 12 bases between the two germline ends. The CDR3 is CATSRDTLPIYEQYF. CDR3 nucleotide sequence: TGTGCCACCAGCAGAGATACCCTCCCTATCTACGAGCAGTACTTC.

J is TRBJ1-2 and V is TRBV30; 7 bases match TRBD1. The CDR3 contains 12 residues. Germline CDR1 GTSNPN, CDR2 SVGIG (reference sequence). V shed 2 bases and J 10 bases; nucleotides not matched to a gene: 7. CDR3 amino acids: CAWSLTTGVYTF. The CDR3 nucleotides are TGTGCCTGGAGTCTAACTACAGGGGTCTACACCTTC.

The V and J genes are TRBV5-1 and TRBJ2-1; D may be TRBD1 (6 bases). The germline V gene has CDR1 SGHRS and CDR2 YFSETQ. The CDR3 sequence is 14 residues long. V was cut by 5 bases and J by 8 bases, with 17 bases left in between. The CDR3, as DNA: TGCGCCAGCAGAACGCGGTTACAGGGAGATGAGCAGTTCTTC. Its protein product is CASRTRLQGDEQFF. The whole variable domain, remainder taken from reference TRBV5-1 and TRBJ2-1, is KAGVTQTPRYLIKTRGQQVTLSCSPISGHRSVSWYQQTPGQGLQFLFEYFSETQRNKGNFPGRFSGRQFSNSRSEMNVSTLELGDSALYLCASRTRLQGDEQFFGPGTRLTVL.

The V gene is TRBV23-1, the J gene TRBJ2-7; 10 positions agree with TRBD2. Being an ORF, TRBV23-1 has a function that is uncertain. The J segment lost 2 bases and the V segment lost 6 bases, leaving 10 bases of the junction unmatched. The length of the CDR3 is 16 residues. In nucleotides, the CDR3 is TGCGCCAGCAGCCAAGTGAGTAGCGGGGGGACCTACGAGCAGTACTTC. It translates to CASSQVSSGGTYEQYF.

This chain connects TRBV5-1 to TRBJ2-2, with 9 bases matching TRBD2. The V and J ends lost 3 bases and 1 base, in that order; junction bases with no gene match: 7. The CDR3 is made up of 17 amino acids. Germline V gene data show CDR1 as SGHRS and CDR2 as YFSETQ. The CDR3 protein is CASSSLSGGLNTGELFF. Here the CDR3 DNA reads TGCGCCAGCAGCTCCCTTAGCGGGGGCTTGAACACCGGGGAGCTGTTTTTT.

V usage is TRBV5-1 and J usage is TRBJ2-1; TRBD2 might be the D (6 bases). The germline V gene has CDR1 SGHRS and CDR2 YFSETQ. The CDR3 consists of 15 residues. Trimming left V 2 bases short and J 10 bases short, with 19 bases between. CDR3 nucleotides: TGCGCCAGCAGCTTATCCAGCGGGTGGGGTTTGGAGCAGTTCTTC. It translates to CASSLSSGWGLEQFF.

This chain joins TRBV11-3 and TRBJ1-1; no definite D call. Germline assignment: CDR1 SGHNT and CDR2 YENEEA. CDR3 length equals 14 residues. Between the trimmed V and J ends, which lost 5 bases and 1 base, there was a span of 11 bases. The chain's CDR3 is CASSRRTENTEAFF. Here the CDR3 DNA reads TGTGCCAGCAGCCGACGGACGGAGAACACTGAAGCTTTCTTT.

The rearrangement links TRBV12-5 to TRBJ2-5; 7 positions match TRBD1. In germline, CDR1 is LGHNT, CDR2 FRNRAP. The CDR3 has 14 amino acids. The trim removed 1 base at V and 5 bases at J, leaving 4 bases unmatched. The CDR3 is CASGLDRGRETQYF. For the CDR3, the DNA is TGTGCTAGTGGTTTGGACAGGGGACGGGAGACCCAGTACTTC.

This clone was picked up a small number of times. The rearrangement joins TRBV18 to TRBJ1-1; D gene unclear. The CDR3 spans 13 residues. The germline V gene encodes CDR1 KGHSH and CDR2 LQKENI. With 3 bases removed from V and 1 base from J, the gap between germline ends came to 6 bases. This chain's CDR3 is CASSPSGNTEAFF. The CDR3 DNA reads TGTGCCAGCTCACCTTCAGGGAACACTGAAGCTTTCTTT.

This clone occurred once. CDR3 loop: CATSRAQDTLSGNTIYF. The DNA for the CDR3 is TGTGCCACCAGCAGAGCCCAGGACACCCTCTCTGGAAACACCATATATTTT. The genes are TRBV15 and TRBJ1-3; the D gene is possibly TRBD1 (5 bases). Trimming stripped 1 base from V and 0 bases from J, with 13 bases between. CDR3 length equals 17 residues. Germline lookup yields CDR1 LNHNV and CDR2 YYDKDF (reference sequence).